This T cell receptor (beta chain) was captured in a study of control samples from healthy donors and cancer patients. The ends were cut back, 0 bases at V and 4 bases at J, with 6 bases in the middle. Germline CDR1 is SGHTA and CDR2 is FQGNSA. The CDR3 sequence is 14 residues long. Data came from immunoSEQ multiplex PCR; TCRdb stores just in-frame clones and leaves some out. The sample has 150,000 to 200,000 clones, almost 90% seen once. V and J are TRBV7-2 and TRBJ1-4; D is ambiguous. This clonotype was obtained from a woman aged 50 to 60 in good health. The source material was blood. The CDR3 DNA reads TGTGCCAGCAGCTTAGCTGTCGGTAATGAAAAACTGTTTTTT. It encodes CASSLAVGNEKLFF.